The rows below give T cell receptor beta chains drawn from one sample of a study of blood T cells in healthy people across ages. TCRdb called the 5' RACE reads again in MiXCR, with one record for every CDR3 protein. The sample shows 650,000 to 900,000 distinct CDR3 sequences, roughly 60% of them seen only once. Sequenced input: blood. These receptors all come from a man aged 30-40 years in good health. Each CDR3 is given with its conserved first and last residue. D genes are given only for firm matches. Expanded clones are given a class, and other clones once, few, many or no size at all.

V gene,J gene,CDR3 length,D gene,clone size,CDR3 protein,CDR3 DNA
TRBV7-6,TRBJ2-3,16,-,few,CASSLGGGTSTDTQYF,TGTGCCAGCAGCTTAGGAGGGGGAACTAGCACAGATACGCAGTATTTT
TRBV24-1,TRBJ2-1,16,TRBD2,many,CATSDLVAGDYNEQFF,TGTGCCACCAGTGATTTAGTAGCGGGGGACTACAATGAGCAGTTCTTC
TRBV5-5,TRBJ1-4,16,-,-,CASSLVLSTDNEKLFF,TGTGCCAGCAGCTTGGTTCTGTCTACAGATAATGAAAAACTGTTTTTT
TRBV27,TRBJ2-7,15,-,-,CASSQPLGDSYEQYF,TGTGCCAGCAGTCAACCCTTAGGCGACTCCTACGAGCAGTACTTC
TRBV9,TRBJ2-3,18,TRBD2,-,CASSPRRGGGEIPDTQYF,TGTGCCAGCAGCCCCCGTCGGGGCGGGGGTGAGATCCCAGATACGCAGTATTTT
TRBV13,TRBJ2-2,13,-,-,CASSVELTGELFF,TGTGCCAGCAGCGTAGAGCTAACCGGGGAGCTGTTTTTT
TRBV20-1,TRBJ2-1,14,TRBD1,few,CSALTGTAYNEQFF,TGCAGTGCTCTGACGGGGACAGCCTACAATGAGCAGTTCTTC
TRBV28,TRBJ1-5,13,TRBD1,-,CATEGQLNQPQHF,TGTGCCACCGAGGGACAGCTAAATCAGCCCCAGCATTTT
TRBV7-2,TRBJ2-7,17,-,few,CASSLVVGPGQSYEQYF,TGTGCCAGCAGCTTAGTAGTTGGACCGGGACAAAGCTACGAGCAGTACTTC
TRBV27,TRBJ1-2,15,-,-,CASSLSSRANYGYTF,TGTGCCAGCAGTTTATCAAGCAGAGCTAACTATGGCTACACCTTC
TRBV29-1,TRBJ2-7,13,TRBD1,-,CSVVGRGHYEQYF,TGCAGCGTTGTAGGCAGGGGGCACTACGAGCAGTACTTC
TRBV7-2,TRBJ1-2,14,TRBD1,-,CASRTTGQNYGYTF,TGTGCCAGCAGGACCACGGGACAGAACTATGGCTACACCTTC
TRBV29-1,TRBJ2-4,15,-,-,CSVESTQRAKNIQYF,TGCAGCGTTGAATCGACACAGCGAGCCAAAAACATTCAGTACTTC
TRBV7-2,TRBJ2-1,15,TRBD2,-,CASSLTSGVFNEQFF,TGTGCCAGCAGCTTAACTAGCGGGGTTTTCAATGAGCAGTTCTTC
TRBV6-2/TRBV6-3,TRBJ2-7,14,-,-,CASSYQGNDYEQYF,TGTGCCAGCAGTTATCAGGGAAATGACTACGAGCAGTACTTC
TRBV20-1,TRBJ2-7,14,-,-,CSARDLEGLYEQYF,TGCAGTGCTAGAGATTTGGAAGGCCTCTACGAGCAGTACTTC
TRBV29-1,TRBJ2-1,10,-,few,CSVGRPEQFF,TGCAGCGTTGGACGGCCCGAGCAGTTCTTC
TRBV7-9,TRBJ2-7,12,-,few,CASSSVPYEQYF,TGTGCCAGCAGCTCCGTCCCCTACGAGCAGTACTTC
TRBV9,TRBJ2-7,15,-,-,CASSPTGLRPYEQYF,TGTGCCAGCAGTCCAACGGGACTCCGCCCGTACGAGCAGTACTTC
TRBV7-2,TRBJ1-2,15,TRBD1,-,CASSFLTGTGDGYTF,TGTGCCAGCAGCTTCCTTACCGGGACAGGGGATGGCTACACCTTC
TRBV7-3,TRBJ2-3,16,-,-,CASSLTPPSRTDTQYF,TGTGCCAGCAGCTTAACCCCGCCCTCGCGCACAGATACGCAGTATTTT
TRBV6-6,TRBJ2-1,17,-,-,CASSPRKRPLRVDEQFF,TGTGCCAGCAGCCCGAGGAAACGGCCCCTGAGGGTAGATGAGCAGTTCTTC
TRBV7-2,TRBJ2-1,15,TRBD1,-,CASSRTTGANNEQFF,TGTGCCAGCAGTCGGACGACAGGGGCCAACAATGAGCAGTTCTTC
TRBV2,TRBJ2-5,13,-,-,CASIPGGEETQYF,TGTGCCAGCATACCGGGCGGAGAAGAGACCCAGTACTTC
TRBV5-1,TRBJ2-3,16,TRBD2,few,CASSLKLAEYTDTQYF,TGCGCCAGCAGCTTAAAACTAGCGGAATACACAGATACGCAGTATTTT
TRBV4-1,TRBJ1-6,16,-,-,CASSQEGARRGSPLHF,TGCGCCAGCAGCCAAGAGGGAGCCAGGCGGGGTTCACCCCTCCACTTT
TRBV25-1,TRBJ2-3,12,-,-,CASPTSTDTQYF,TGTGCCAGCCCGACTAGCACAGATACGCAGTATTTT
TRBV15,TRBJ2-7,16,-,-,CATSRDPGTDSYEQYF,TGTGCCACCAGCAGAGATCCGGGAACAGATTCCTACGAGCAGTACTTC
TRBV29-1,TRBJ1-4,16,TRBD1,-,CSVEDRGTGGLEKLFF,TGCAGCGTTGAAGACAGAGGGACAGGGGGTTTGGAAAAACTGTTTTTT
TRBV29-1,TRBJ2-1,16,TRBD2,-,CSVVPSGGQYQETQFF,TGCAGCGTTGTGCCTAGCGGGGGACAGTACCAAGAGACCCAGTTCTTC
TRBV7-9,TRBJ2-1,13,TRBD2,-,CASSSRGEDEQFF,TGTGCCAGCAGCTCGCGGGGGGAAGATGAGCAGTTCTTC
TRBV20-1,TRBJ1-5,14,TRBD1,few,CSAVRDRANQPQHF,TGCAGTGCCGTCCGGGACAGGGCTAATCAGCCCCAGCATTTT
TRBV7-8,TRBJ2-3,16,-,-,CASSPYPTPGTDTQYF,TGTGCCAGCAGTCCTTACCCCACGCCCGGGACAGATACGCAGTATTTT
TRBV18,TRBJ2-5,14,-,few,CASSPGSPRETQYF,TGTGCCAGCTCACCAGGGAGCCCTCGAGAGACCCAGTACTTC
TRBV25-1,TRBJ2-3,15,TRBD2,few,CASRVAGDALDTQYF,TGTGCCAGCAGGGTAGCGGGGGACGCGTTGGATACGCAGTATTTT
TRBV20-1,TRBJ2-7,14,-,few,CSARDLEAFYEQYF,TGCAGTGCTAGAGATCTCGAAGCCTTCTACGAGCAGTACTTC
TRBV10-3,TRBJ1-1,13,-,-,CAHQGHTNTEAFF,TGTGCCCATCAGGGACACACGAACACTGAAGCTTTCTTT
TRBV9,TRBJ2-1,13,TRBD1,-,CASSVTGVGEQFF,TGTGCCAGCAGCGTGACAGGGGTAGGGGAGCAGTTCTTC
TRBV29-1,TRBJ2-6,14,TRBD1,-,CSVGTGTGANVLTF,TGCAGCGTGGGGACAGGGACCGGGGCCAACGTCCTGACTTTC
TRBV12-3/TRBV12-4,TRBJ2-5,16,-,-,CASSDRAAGYQETQYF,TGTGCCAGCAGTGACCGGGCCGCAGGGTACCAAGAGACCCAGTACTTC